These 18 T cell receptor beta chains originate from one sample sequenced in a study of control samples from healthy donors and cancer patients. Clones were sequenced by immunoSEQ multiplex PCR, and TCRdb holds only the in-frame ones, with some missing. The table shows roughly 450,000 clones, with 75% to 95% occurring only once. Sequencing was done on a sample of PBMCs. Every receptor here comes from a man aged 35-49 years with head and neck cancer.

The rearrangement uses TRBV19 and TRBJ1-4; D call uncertain. V dropped 6 bases and J dropped 4 bases, with 12 bases sitting between them. The V gene's germline CDR1 is LNHDA and CDR2 SQIVND (reference sequence). This CDR3 contains 14 residues. CDR3 nucleotides: TGTGCCAGTAGAGGAGGGCAAGATAATGAAAAACTGTTTTTT. Its protein is CASRGGQDNEKLFF.

The chain has TRBV11-2 and TRBJ1-1, with TRBD1 matching 10 bases. The germline V gene encodes CDR1 SGHAT and CDR2 FQNNGV. With V trimmed by 4 bases and J by 5 bases, 10 bases remained unmatched. CDR3 length: 16 residues. CDR3 amino acids: CASSYTPGTGVTEAFF. The DNA of the CDR3 is TGTGCCAGCAGCTATACCCCCGGGACAGGGGTTACTGAAGCTTTCTTT.

The chain links TRBV12-3 or TRBV12-4 to TRBJ1-1; 7 nucleotides match TRBD1. J gave up 3 bases and V 4 bases, and 2 bases lay outside the gene matches. The CDR3 spans 13 residues. CDR3 region: CASSSTGHTEAFF. The DNA for the CDR3 is TGTGCCAGCAGTTCGACAGGGCACACTGAAGCTTTCTTT.

The V call is TRBV19, the J call TRBJ2-7; possible D gene TRBD1, 6 bases. The V and J ends lost 3 bases and 0 bases respectively, with 12 bases between them. From germline, CDR1 is LNHDA and CDR2 SQIVND (reference sequence). The CDR3 spans 15 residues. CDR3 residues: CASSIGRGYSYEQYF. The CDR3 DNA is TGTGCCAGTAGTATTGGCAGGGGATACTCCTACGAGCAGTACTTC.

V is TRBV10-2 and J is TRBJ1-1; 7 positions match TRBD1. Germline assignment: CDR1 WSHSY and CDR2 SAAADI. The CDR3 loop spans 14 amino acids. V was clipped by 7 bases and J by 4 bases; unmatched bases: 9. The CDR3 sequence is CASTLGGVGTEAFF. The CDR3 DNA is TGCGCCAGCACTCTAGGGGGCGTTGGCACTGAAGCTTTCTTT.

The chain uses TRBV6-1 and TRBJ1-1; D not resolved. This CDR3 comprises 14 residues. Trimming shortened V by 3 bases and J by 1 base, and 9 bases separated the two germline ends. CDR1 and CDR2 (germline): MNHNS, SASEGT. Here the CDR3 DNA reads TGTGCCAGCAGTGAGATAGGCTCGAACACTGAAGCTTTCTTT. It is translated as CASSEIGSNTEAFF.

This chain connects TRBV18 to TRBJ2-7, with 13 positions matching TRBD2. After removal of 3 bases from V and 4 bases from J, the junction contained 9 bases not matched to a gene. Per germline, CDR1 KGHSH and CDR2 LQKENI. CDR3 size: 17 residues. CDR3 protein: CASSPPGGLAGNYEQYF. Written as DNA, the CDR3 is TGTGCCAGCTCACCCCCCGGGGGACTAGCGGGGAATTACGAGCAGTACTTC.

This clone was detected a few times. Different DNA sequences within this sample yield the same CDR3. V is TRBV19 and J is TRBJ2-3; 7 nucleotides align to TRBD2. Per germline, CDR1 LNHDA and CDR2 SQIVND (reference sequence). This CDR3 contains 13 residues. With V trimmed by 3 bases and J by 3 bases, 0 bases remained unmatched. The CDR3 region has the DNA TGTGCCAGTAGTATCGGGGGGACAGATACGCAGTATTTT. This sequence encodes CASSIGGTDTQYF.

V is TRBV19 and J is TRBJ1-1; D might be TRBD1 (6 bases). CDR3 length: 13 amino acids. Trimming shortened V by 6 bases and J by 4 bases, and 12 bases separated the two germline ends. Germline V CDR1 and CDR2: LNHDA, SQIVND (reference sequence). The CDR3 loop reads CASSLGGGTEAFF. The CDR3 DNA reads TGTGCCAGTAGCCTCGGGGGCGGCACTGAAGCTTTCTTT.

The rearrangement joins TRBV27 to TRBJ1-2, with D hard to call. The CDR3 loop spans 15 amino acids. V gave up 3 bases and J gave up 0 bases, with 11 bases separating them. Germline V lookup: CDR1 MNHEY, CDR2 SMNVEV (reference sequence). The CDR3 nucleotides read TGTGCCAGCAGTTTGAGACCTGGAGCTAACTATGGCTACACCTTC. This sequence encodes CASSLRPGANYGYTF.

The V gene is TRBV10-2, the J gene TRBJ1-2; 7 nucleotides line up with TRBD1. The CDR3 contains 17 residues. Losses at the gene ends were 0 bases for V and 8 bases for J; bases not matched to a gene: 15. CDR1 is WSHSY, CDR2 SAAADI, per germline. The CDR3 bases are TGCGCCAGCAGTGAGTCGATAGCGGGACAGCCCTTATTGGGCTACACCTTC. This sequence encodes CASSESIAGQPLLGYTF.

This clone has only one observation. The chain carries TRBV11-1 and TRBJ2-2; D is perhaps TRBD1 (5 bases). The germline V gene has CDR1 SGHAT and CDR2 FQDESV (reference sequence). V lost 6 bases, J lost 8 bases, and 16 bases lay in between. The CDR3 extends over 14 amino acids. The CDR3 reads CASRTGWGAGELFF. The DNA of the CDR3 is TGTGCCAGCAGGACTGGCTGGGGCGCGGGGGAGCTGTTTTTT.

The chain couples TRBV10-3 to TRBJ2-1; D perhaps matches TRBD1 (6 bases). V was shortened by 8 bases and J by 6 bases, with 11 bases between the two germline ends. In germline, CDR1 is ENHRY, CDR2 SYGVKD. The CDR3 is 12 residues long. The CDR3 reads CAIGQTSNEQFF. The CDR3 DNA is TGTGCCATCGGACAGACTTCCAATGAGCAGTTCTTC.

The chain uses TRBV10-3 and TRBJ2-3; D gene unclear. Trimming shortened V by 7 bases and J by 0 bases, and 14 bases separated the two germline ends. Germline assignment: CDR1 ENHRY and CDR2 SYGVKD. The CDR3 spans 15 residues. CDR3 sequence (DNA): TGTGCCATCAAGAGAGGCCAACCTAGCACAGATACGCAGTATTTT. As protein: CAIKRGQPSTDTQYF.

The genes are TRBV7-8 and TRBJ1-2; D ambiguous. Germline loops: CDR1 SGHVS, CDR2 FQNEAQ. Trimming left V 5 bases short and J 1 base short, with 17 bases between. This CDR3 comprises 16 residues. The CDR3, as DNA: TGTGCCAGCAGCCCGGCTGGACGGAGGATTAACTATGGCTACACCTTC. Its protein product is CASSPAGRRINYGYTF.

The V gene is TRBV9, the J gene TRBJ2-2; no clear D gene. CDR3 size: 14 residues. The germline V gene encodes CDR1 SGDLS and CDR2 YYNGEE. The ends were cut back, 2 bases at V and 1 base at J, with 6 bases in the middle. DNA of the CDR3: TGTGCCAGCAGCGTGGGCGGGAACACCGGGGAGCTGTTTTTT. Amino acids: CASSVGGNTGELFF.

The rearrangement uses TRBV10-3 and TRBJ1-1; 9 bases align to TRBD1. Trimming cost V 6 bases and J 0 bases; bases outside gene matches: 2. CDR3 length equals 14 residues. Per germline, CDR1 ENHRY and CDR2 SYGVKD. The CDR3 reads CAISGQGMNTEAFF. The CDR3, as DNA: TGTGCCATCAGCGGACAGGGGATGAACACTGAAGCTTTCTTT.

This rearrangement joins TRBV12-3 or TRBV12-4 to TRBJ2-7; D not certain. CDR3 length: 12 amino acids. The V gene lost 1 base and the J gene lost 5 bases, with 6 bases spanning the gap. The CDR3 spells CASSLGEDEQYF. The CDR3 DNA is TGTGCCAGCAGTTTAGGAGAGGACGAGCAGTACTTC.